This T cell receptor (beta chain) was captured by sequencing in a study of shared clonotypes between healthy human individuals. The table came from immunoSEQ multiplex PCR; TCRdb's copy has only in-frame clones and leaves some out. The sample includes 2,500,000 or so clones, approximately 94% seen only once; the top ten take over 0.12%. CDR3 size: 13 residues. Deletions cut 3 bases from V and 8 bases from J, with 13 bases between. The germline gives CDR1 SNHLY, CDR2 FYNNEI. The sample consisted of naive CD4+ T cells sorted from blood. Regarding subset: CD45RA+ positively selected. The chain links TRBV2 to TRBJ1-2, with D possibly matching TRBD1 (5 bases). This sequence was found in a man aged 18 to 29 in good health. DNA of the CDR3: TGTGCCAGCAGTGAGGGGGTTGCAAGAGGCTACACCTTC. This sequence encodes CASSEGVARGYTF.